The 23 T cell receptor beta chains reported below all come from one sample, sequenced in a study of T cells after yellow fever vaccination. TCRdb independently ran MiXCR on the 5' RACE reads; one entry per CDR3 protein. The sample has about 150,000 distinct CDR3 sequences, less than 8.5% seen once. The sequencing here drew on CD4+ T cells sorted from PBMCs, taken 10 days after the yellow fever booster vaccination. Receptor source: a man in his thirties or forties who received the YFV17D yellow fever vaccine.

In regard to this clonotype: Sequence at one end of the junction differs from germline and may be a read error. The chain has TRBV12-3 or TRBV12-4 and TRBJ2-2; a weak D match, TRBD2 (6 bases). There are 11 residues in the CDR3. This CDR3 reads CASSLGGELVF. CDR3 DNA: TGTGCCAGCAGCTTGGGCGGGGAGCTGGTTTTT.

This clonotype was detected ten times or more. The genes are TRBV6-5 and TRBJ2-2; TRBD1 agrees at 10 bases. Germline lookup yields CDR1 MNHEY and CDR2 SVGAGI. This CDR3 is 16 amino acids long. Trimming cost V 4 bases and J 0 bases; bases outside gene matches: 2. CDR3 nucleotides: TGTGCCAGCAGTTTTGGACAGGGGGCGAACACCGGGGAGCTGTTTTTT. Translation gives CASSFGQGANTGELFF.

A note on this clonotype: The junction differs from germline at one of its ends, possibly a read error. The V call is TRBV6-5, the J call TRBJ2-7; D unresolved. The CDR3 is 11 amino acids. The germline gives CDR1 MNHEY, CDR2 SVGAGI. The CDR3 DNA sequence: TGTGCCAGCAGCCTCTCCGACGAGCAGTACTTC. It is translated as CASSLSDEQYF.

This clonotype was recorded many times. The rearrangement joins TRBV6-5 to TRBJ2-7; tentative D call: TRBD2 (6 bases). The CDR3 consists of 16 residues. V was pared by 0 bases and J by 3 bases, with 15 bases between. Germline CDR1 and CDR2: MNHEY and SVGAGI. CDR3 nucleotide sequence: TGTGCCAGCAGTTACTCGGTCAGTTCCGGGGGCTACGAGCAGTACTTC. Its protein is CASSYSVSSGGYEQYF.

This clonotype appeared many times. V usage is TRBV10-1 and J usage is TRBJ2-7; 7 bases are a match to TRBD1. Germline assignment: CDR1 WNHNN and CDR2 SYGVQD (reference sequence). J gave up 3 bases and V 6 bases, and 5 bases lay outside the gene matches. CDR3 length: 13 residues. In DNA, the CDR3 is TGCGCCAGCAGCGATGGACAGGACTACGAGCAGTACTTC. The encoded protein is CASSDGQDYEQYF.

Ten or more counts support this clonotype. The CDR3: CASSRSGRSPNEQFF. CDR3 bases: TGCGCCAGCAGCCGGAGCGGGAGGTCTCCCAATGAGCAGTTCTTC. V and J are TRBV5-1 and TRBJ2-1; 9 nucleotides agree with TRBD2. This CDR3 is 15 amino acids long. Trimming took 4 bases from V and 6 from J; bases not matched to a gene: 8. Looked up from germline, CDR1 is SGHRS and CDR2 is YFSETQ.

Ten or more counts support this clonotype. The rearrangement uses TRBV3-1 and TRBJ1-1; D gene uncertain. The V end lost 4 bases, the J end lost 1 base, and 7 bases lay between the germline ends. CDR1 LGHDT and CDR2 YNNKEL come from the germline V gene (reference sequence). The CDR3 is made up of 13 amino acids. CDR3 region: CASSPRWNTEAFF. CDR3 bases: TGTGCCAGCAGCCCCCGGTGGAACACTGAAGCTTTCTTT.

This clonotype was counted many times. The gene calls are TRBV20-1 and TRBJ2-7, with 14 bases lining up with TRBD2. Per the germline V gene, CDR1 is DFQATT and CDR2 is SNEGSKA (reference sequence). The CDR3 is made up of 15 amino acids. J gave up 2 bases and V 1 base, and 1 base lay outside the gene matches. The CDR3: CSARVGLAGAYEQYF. DNA for the CDR3: TGCAGTGCTAGAGTGGGACTAGCGGGGGCCTACGAGCAGTACTTC.

The chain joins TRBV7-9 to TRBJ2-3; D remains ambiguous. The CDR3 loop spans 12 amino acids. Trimming took off 11 bases at V and 0 bases at J, with 9 bases between the two ends. Germline V gene data show CDR1 as SEHNR and CDR2 as FQNEAQ (reference sequence). CDR3 sequence reads: CALSASTDTQYF. The CDR3 DNA reads TGTGCCTTGAGCGCTAGCACAGATACGCAGTATTTT.

This clonotype has a count of ten or more. This rearrangement joins TRBV5-1 to TRBJ1-2, with D perhaps TRBD1 (5 bases). V was cut by 4 bases and J by 6 bases, with 19 bases left in between. The CDR3 has 15 amino acids. Germline V gives CDR1 SGHRS, CDR2 YFSETQ. The CDR3 protein is CASSPNLDRRNGYTF. The CDR3 DNA sequence: TGCGCCAGCAGCCCTAACCTCGACAGACGAAATGGCTACACCTTC.

This clonotype was counted only a few times. The chain combines TRBV20-1 with TRBJ2-2; 10 bases line up with TRBD2. This CDR3 contains 14 residues. Per the germline V gene, CDR1 is DFQATT and CDR2 is SNEGSKA (reference sequence). V shed 6 bases, J shed 1 base, and the junction held 2 bases outside the gene matches. The CDR3 here is CSAPSGGNTGELFF. The CDR3 coding sequence is TGCAGTGCCCCTAGCGGGGGGAACACCGGGGAGCTGTTTTTT.

This clonotype was counted at least ten times. This chain's CDR3 is CASSLDRSGETQYF. The CDR3, as DNA: TGCGCCAGCAGCTTGGATAGGAGTGGAGAGACCCAGTACTTC. J is TRBJ2-5 and V is TRBV5-1; D gene ambiguous. Germline CDR1 reads SGHRS; CDR2 reads YFSETQ. V was cut by 0 bases and J by 4 bases, with 10 bases left in between. This CDR3 has 14 amino acids.

In its sample, this clonotype was seen many times. This chain connects TRBV5-1 to TRBJ2-7; 9 nucleotides align to TRBD1. The CDR3 contains 14 residues. In germline, CDR1 is SGHRS, CDR2 YFSETQ. V shed 4 bases and J 5 bases; nucleotides not matched to a gene: 7. The CDR3 nucleotides read TGCGCCAGCAGCAAAACAGGGGGCTTTCACGAGCAGTACTTC. Translating it yields CASSKTGGFHEQYF.

This clonotype came up many times. V gene TRBV18 combines with J gene TRBJ1-1; TRBD1 matches 7 bases. The CDR3 has 14 residues. Germline V gene sequence: CDR1 KGHSH, CDR2 LQKENI. V trimming: 8 bases; J trimming: 0 bases; junction bases outside the gene matches: 6. Here the CDR3 reads CASRGQNMNTEAFF. The DNA of the CDR3 is TGTGCCAGCCGGGGACAGAACATGAACACTGAAGCTTTCTTT.

This clonotype has at least ten counts. The V and J genes are TRBV6-5 and TRBJ2-3; a possible D gene is TRBD2 (7 bases). V was pared by 2 bases and J by 3 bases, with 18 bases between. This CDR3 contains 17 residues. Germline loops: CDR1 MNHEY, CDR2 SVGAGI. The CDR3 region has the DNA TGTGCCAGCAGTTACGGGGGGGCTAGCGGTCGGACAGATACGCAGTATTTT. Residues: CASSYGGASGRTDTQYF.

This clonotype was observed many times. The gene calls are TRBV7-9 and TRBJ2-7; the D call may be TRBD1 or TRBD2 (6 bases each). The germline CDR1 and CDR2 sequences are SEHNR and FQNEAQ (reference sequence). The length of the CDR3 is 13 residues. V was clipped by 5 bases and J by 6 bases, with 14 bases between them. This CDR3 reads CASSLEGGSEQYF. CDR3 nucleotides: TGTGCCAGCAGCCTAGAGGGGGGCAGCGAGCAGTACTTC.

This clonotype was counted many times. The chain carries TRBV7-9 and TRBJ2-5, with 7 positions matching TRBD1. J gave up 0 bases and V 4 bases, and 5 bases lay outside the gene matches. Germline CDR1 reads SEHNR; CDR2 reads FQNEAQ (reference sequence). This CDR3 comprises 15 residues. The chain's CDR3 is CASSYPGQDQETQYF. CDR3 DNA sequence: TGTGCCAGCAGCTACCCTGGACAGGACCAAGAGACCCAGTACTTC.

This clonotype was seen just once. It may be a read error: a sequence one base away is much more abundant. V and J are TRBV12-3 or TRBV12-4 and TRBJ2-7; no clear D gene. This CDR3 is 12 amino acids long. Trimming took 5 bases from V and 4 from J, leaving 9 bases between them. The chain's CDR3 is CASSLHIYEQYF. The DNA of the CDR3 is TGTGCCAGCAGTCTCCACATTTACGAGCAGTACTTC.

This clonotype has ten or more counts. The gene calls are TRBV7-2 and TRBJ2-1; D possibly matches TRBD1 or TRBD2 (5 bases each). The CDR3 totals 14 residues. Germline V gene data show CDR1 as SGHTA and CDR2 as FQGNSA. The germline V and J ends were trimmed by 2 bases and 5 bases, with 10 bases remaining between them. DNA of the CDR3: TGTGCCAGCAGCTTATGGGACGGACACAATGAGCAGTTCTTC. It specifies CASSLWDGHNEQFF.

This clonotype was counted many times. The rearrangement joins TRBV20-1 to TRBJ2-1; D may match TRBD1 or TRBD2 (5 bases each). The CDR3 totals 14 residues. The V end lost 1 base, the J end lost 2 bases, and 9 bases lay between the germline ends. Germline values: CDR1 DFQATT, CDR2 SNEGSKA (reference sequence). The CDR3 region has the DNA TGCAGTGCTAGAGGGGGGAGAACCTACAATGAGCAGTTCTTC. Residues: CSARGGRTYNEQFF.

This clonotype showed up many times. V usage is TRBV18 and J usage is TRBJ1-3; D not certain. CDR1 and CDR2 (germline): KGHSH, LQKENI. V was shortened by 3 bases and J by 0 bases, with 9 bases between the two germline ends. This CDR3 is built from 15 residues. DNA for the CDR3: TGTGCCAGCTCACCGAGCTCTCTCTCTGGAAACACCATATATTTT. Amino acids: CASSPSSLSGNTIYF.

This clonotype was counted many times. The chain has TRBV14 and TRBJ2-1, with TRBD2 matching 12 bases. Germline CDR1 reads SGHDN; CDR2 reads FVKESK. The V segment lost 3 bases and the J segment 6 bases; nucleotides outside the gene matches: 6. The CDR3 consists of 16 residues. CDR3: CASSHFGLAGLNEQFF. The CDR3 DNA reads as TGTGCCAGCAGCCATTTCGGACTAGCGGGACTCAATGAGCAGTTCTTC.

Many counts were recorded for this clonotype. The chain joins TRBV7-2 to TRBJ2-3; no definite D call. The CDR3 loop spans 16 amino acids. V lost 1 base to trimming and J lost 8 bases, with 19 bases between them. From germline, CDR1 is SGHTA and CDR2 FQGNSA. The CDR3 DNA is TGTGCCAGCAGCTTAGGTGGTTTGGCTCCACAAGCTACGCAGTATTTT. Protein sequence: CASSLGGLAPQATQYF.